These T cell receptor beta chains were read from a single sample in a study of blood T cell repertoires in COVID-19. TCRdb keeps only in-frame clones here, not all; method: immunoSEQ multiplex PCR. Of more than 150,000 clones listed, roughly 86% are singletons. Sample: peripheral blood. These receptors all stem from a man between 60 and 75 years old with COVID-19, enrolled during active disease. The CDR3 runs from the conserved cysteine through the conserved F or W. The D gene is left open where the match is weak. Expanded clones are given a class, and other clones once, few, many or no size at all.

j_gene: TRBJ1-6
d_gene: TRBD1
v_gene: TRBV7-2
abundance: -
CDR3aa: CASSSRTGTNSPLHF
CDR3nt: TGTGCCAGCAGCTCCCGGACAGGGACCAATTCACCCCTCCACTTT

j_gene: TRBJ2-7
d_gene: TRBD1
v_gene: TRBV6-5
abundance: -
CDR3aa: CASSYAGGASYEQYF
CDR3nt: TGTGCCAGCAGTTACGCAGGGGGCGCGAGTTACGAGCAGTACTTC

j_gene: TRBJ2-1
d_gene: -
v_gene: TRBV18
abundance: few
CDR3aa: CASSPGHQRALNEQFF
CDR3nt: TGTGCCAGCTCACCGGGACACCAAAGGGCCTTGAATGAGCAGTTCTTC

j_gene: TRBJ2-1
d_gene: -
v_gene: TRBV27
abundance: once
CDR3aa: CASSHPNRDEQFF
CDR3nt: TGTGCCAGCAGTCATCCGAACAGGGATGAGCAGTTCTTC

j_gene: TRBJ2-3
d_gene: TRBD1
v_gene: TRBV6-5
abundance: few
CDR3aa: CASSYSGQGLTDTQYF
CDR3nt: TGTGCCAGCAGTTACTCGGGACAGGGATTGACAGATACGCAGTATTTT

j_gene: TRBJ2-7
d_gene: -
v_gene: TRBV11-3
abundance: -
CDR3aa: CASSLAPGYLYEQYF
CDR3nt: TGTGCCAGCAGCTTAGCCCCGGGATATCTCTACGAGCAGTACTTC

j_gene: TRBJ1-1
d_gene: -
v_gene: TRBV15
abundance: once
CDR3aa: CATSGGLGTEAFF
CDR3nt: TGTGCCACCAGCGGGGGGTTGGGCACTGAAGCTTTCTTT

j_gene: TRBJ2-7
d_gene: -
v_gene: TRBV3-1/TRBV3-2
abundance: -
CDR3aa: CASSPRGRWGYEQYF
CDR3nt: TGTGCCAGCAGCCCCCGGGGGAGGTGGGGCTACGAGCAGTACTTC

j_gene: TRBJ1-1
d_gene: TRBD1
v_gene: TRBV28
abundance: -
CDR3aa: CAARQGNTEAFF
CDR3nt: TGTGCCGCCAGACAGGGGAACACTGAAGCTTTCTTT

j_gene: TRBJ1-3
d_gene: -
v_gene: TRBV5-8
abundance: -
CDR3aa: CASSNRVTGNTIYF
CDR3nt: TGTGCCAGCAGCAACAGGGTCACTGGAAACACCATATATTTT

j_gene: TRBJ1-2
d_gene: TRBD1
v_gene: TRBV14
abundance: -
CDR3aa: CASSHGTGGFGYTF
CDR3nt: TGTGCCAGCAGCCACGGGACAGGGGGCTTCGGCTACACCTTC

j_gene: TRBJ2-1
d_gene: -
v_gene: TRBV14
abundance: -
CDR3aa: CASSQVLGGPDYNEQFF
CDR3nt: TGTGCCAGCAGCCAAGTCTTAGGAGGGCCGGACTACAATGAGCAGTTCTTC

j_gene: TRBJ1-1
d_gene: TRBD1
v_gene: TRBV19
abundance: -
CDR3aa: CASILHQGTGVRRAEAFF
CDR3nt: TGTGCCAGTATCCTACACCAGGGGACAGGGGTGAGAAGGGCTGAAGCTTTCTTT

j_gene: TRBJ2-1
d_gene: TRBD2
v_gene: TRBV6-6
abundance: -
CDR3aa: CASSPTSGVNEQFF
CDR3nt: TGTGCCAGCAGTCCGACTAGCGGGGTCAATGAGCAGTTCTTC

j_gene: TRBJ1-2
d_gene: -
v_gene: TRBV6-5
abundance: once
CDR3aa: CASSYSRQSYGYTF
CDR3nt: TGTGCCAGCAGTTACTCGAGACAGAGCTATGGCTACACCTTC

j_gene: TRBJ1-2
d_gene: -
v_gene: TRBV18
abundance: -
CDR3aa: CASSPSQGEGYTF
CDR3nt: TGTGCCAGCTCACCTTCACAGGGCGAGGGCTACACCTTC

j_gene: TRBJ1-2
d_gene: -
v_gene: TRBV24-1
abundance: -
CDR3aa: CATSDPGIDGYTF
CDR3nt: TGTGCCACCAGTGATCCAGGAATTGATGGCTACACCTTC

j_gene: TRBJ1-3
d_gene: TRBD1
v_gene: TRBV3-1/TRBV3-2
abundance: few
CDR3aa: CASSPLFQDRDSGNTIYF
CDR3nt: TGTGCCAGCAGCCCTCTTTTCCAGGACAGGGACTCTGGAAACACCATATATTTT

j_gene: TRBJ1-1
d_gene: -
v_gene: TRBV6-5
abundance: once
CDR3aa: CASSYSHARAEAFF
CDR3nt: TGTGCCAGCAGTTACTCCCACGCGAGAGCTGAAGCTTTCTTT

j_gene: TRBJ2-7
d_gene: TRBD2
v_gene: TRBV5-1
abundance: once
CDR3aa: CASSFREGSYEQYF
CDR3nt: TGCGCCAGCAGCTTCCGGGAGGGCTCCTACGAGCAGTACTTC

j_gene: TRBJ2-7
d_gene: -
v_gene: TRBV19
abundance: -
CDR3aa: CASSGGRGIVDRVYEQYF
CDR3nt: TGTGCCAGTAGTGGCGGCAGGGGAATAGTTGACCGTGTCTACGAGCAGTACTTC

j_gene: TRBJ1-5
d_gene: TRBD1
v_gene: TRBV27
abundance: -
CDR3aa: CASRLTGSGNQPQHF
CDR3nt: TGTGCCAGCAGACTGACAGGGAGTGGCAATCAGCCCCAGCATTTT

j_gene: TRBJ2-1
d_gene: TRBD1
v_gene: TRBV19
abundance: -
CDR3aa: CASSIPSTGPAYNEQFF
CDR3nt: TGTGCCAGTAGCATACCATCGACAGGGCCGGCGTACAATGAGCAGTTCTTC

j_gene: TRBJ2-5
d_gene: TRBD1
v_gene: TRBV7-9
abundance: -
CDR3aa: CASSPQNRGLAGRETQYF
CDR3nt: TGTGCCAGCAGCCCTCAGAACAGGGGGCTAGCAGGCAGGGAGACCCAGTACTTC

j_gene: TRBJ2-7
d_gene: TRBD1
v_gene: TRBV5-1
abundance: -
CDR3aa: CASSLDAGTGAYEQYF
CDR3nt: TGCGCCAGCAGCTTGGATGCGGGGACAGGGGCCTACGAGCAGTACTTC

j_gene: TRBJ1-3
d_gene: TRBD1
v_gene: TRBV7-7
abundance: -
CDR3aa: CASSLNFPGTGTGNTIYF
CDR3nt: TGTGCTAGCAGCTTAAATTTTCCTGGGACAGGGACAGGAAACACCATATATTTT

j_gene: TRBJ2-7
d_gene: TRBD2
v_gene: TRBV7-9
abundance: -
CDR3aa: CASSPMVGGSPGEQYF
CDR3nt: TGTGCCAGCAGCCCCATGGTGGGCGGGAGCCCGGGCGAGCAGTACTTC

j_gene: TRBJ1-2
d_gene: -
v_gene: TRBV29-1
abundance: -
CDR3aa: CSVTPVGSGYTF
CDR3nt: TGCAGCGTAACCCCGGTCGGTTCTGGCTACACCTTC

j_gene: TRBJ2-3
d_gene: -
v_gene: TRBV19
abundance: few
CDR3aa: CASSKINNYLTDTQYF
CDR3nt: TGTGCCAGTAGTAAGATCAACAACTACCTCACAGATACGCAGTATTTT

j_gene: TRBJ2-1
d_gene: -
v_gene: TRBV7-8
abundance: -
CDR3aa: CASSLTEVEQFF
CDR3nt: TGTGCCAGCAGCTTAACTGAGGTTGAGCAGTTCTTC

j_gene: TRBJ1-4
d_gene: -
v_gene: TRBV7-2
abundance: once
CDR3aa: CASSARGGGEKLFF
CDR3nt: TGTGCCAGCAGCGCTAGGGGGGGAGGTGAAAAACTGTTTTTT

j_gene: TRBJ1-2
d_gene: -
v_gene: TRBV19
abundance: -
CDR3aa: CASSPAGTPTNYGYTF
CDR3nt: TGTGCCAGTAGTCCTGCCGGGACACCCACTAACTATGGCTACACCTTC

j_gene: TRBJ1-1
d_gene: -
v_gene: TRBV19
abundance: -
CDR3aa: CASTNSLTNTEAFF
CDR3nt: TGTGCCAGTACTAATAGCCTTACGAACACTGAAGCTTTCTTT

j_gene: TRBJ2-5
d_gene: TRBD1
v_gene: TRBV9
abundance: -
CDR3aa: CASSVGIGGLQETQYF
CDR3nt: TGTGCCAGCAGCGTAGGAATAGGGGGCCTCCAGGAGACCCAGTACTTC

j_gene: TRBJ1-2
d_gene: -
v_gene: TRBV28
abundance: -
CDR3aa: CASSFTRGGYTF
CDR3nt: TGTGCCAGCAGTTTCACCAGGGGAGGCTACACCTTC

j_gene: TRBJ1-5
d_gene: -
v_gene: TRBV7-7
abundance: -
CDR3aa: CASSLHGTSNQPQHF
CDR3nt: TGTGCTAGCAGCTTGCATGGGACAAGCAATCAGCCCCAGCATTTT

j_gene: TRBJ1-6
d_gene: -
v_gene: TRBV5-4
abundance: -
CDR3aa: CASSLGLGSNSPLHF
CDR3nt: TGTGCCAGCAGCTTGGGGCTAGGTTCCAATTCACCCCTCCACTTT

j_gene: TRBJ2-3
d_gene: -
v_gene: TRBV6-5
abundance: once
CDR3aa: CASTQGTFSTDTQYF
CDR3nt: TGTGCCAGCACCCAGGGTACCTTTAGCACAGATACGCAGTATTTT

j_gene: TRBJ1-2
d_gene: -
v_gene: TRBV15
abundance: -
CDR3aa: CATSRDQQGNYGYTF
CDR3nt: TGTGCCACCAGCAGAGACCAACAGGGTAACTATGGCTACACCTTC

j_gene: TRBJ1-2
d_gene: TRBD1
v_gene: TRBV5-6
abundance: -
CDR3aa: CASSGTGYGYTF
CDR3nt: TGTGCCAGCAGCGGGACAGGGTATGGCTACACCTTC

j_gene: TRBJ2-5
d_gene: TRBD1
v_gene: TRBV15
abundance: few
CDR3aa: CATSREARGREETQYF
CDR3nt: TGTGCCACCAGCAGAGAGGCGAGGGGGCGGGAAGAGACCCAGTACTTC

j_gene: TRBJ2-1
d_gene: TRBD2
v_gene: TRBV6-1
abundance: -
CDR3aa: CASSEDAGGQGEQFF
CDR3nt: TGTGCCAGCAGTGAAGACGCGGGAGGGCAGGGTGAGCAGTTCTTC

j_gene: TRBJ1-1
d_gene: -
v_gene: TRBV21-1
abundance: few
CDR3aa: CASSKDWDMNTEAFF
CDR3nt: TGTGCCAGCAGCAAAGATTGGGACATGAACACTGAAGCTTTCTTT

j_gene: TRBJ2-6
d_gene: TRBD2
v_gene: TRBV11-2
abundance: -
CDR3aa: CASSLDPDGLAGWANVLTF
CDR3nt: TGTGCCAGCAGCTTAGACCCCGACGGACTAGCGGGGTGGGCCAACGTCCTGACTTTC